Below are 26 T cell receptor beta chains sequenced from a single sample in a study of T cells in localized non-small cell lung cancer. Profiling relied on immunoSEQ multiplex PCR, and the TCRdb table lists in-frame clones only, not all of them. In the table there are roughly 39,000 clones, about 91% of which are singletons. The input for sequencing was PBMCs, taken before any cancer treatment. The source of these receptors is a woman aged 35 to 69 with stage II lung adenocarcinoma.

CDR3 in DNA: TGTGCCAGCAGCTTGGCCCAAGAGACCCAGTACTTC. Protein sequence: CASSLAQETQYF. V and J are TRBV5-5 and TRBJ2-5, with unresolved D. The CDR3 length is 12 residues. V lost 0 bases and J lost 1, with 1 base in between. The germline CDR1 and CDR2 sequences are SGHKS and YYEKEE (reference sequence).

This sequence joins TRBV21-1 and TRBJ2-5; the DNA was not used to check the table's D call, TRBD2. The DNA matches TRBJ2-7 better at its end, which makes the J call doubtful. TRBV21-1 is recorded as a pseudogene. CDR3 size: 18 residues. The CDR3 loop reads CASSKTRVVGAEWHEQYF. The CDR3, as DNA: TGTGCCAGCAGCAAAACGCGGGTAGTGGGAGCGGAATGGCACGAGCAGTACTTC.

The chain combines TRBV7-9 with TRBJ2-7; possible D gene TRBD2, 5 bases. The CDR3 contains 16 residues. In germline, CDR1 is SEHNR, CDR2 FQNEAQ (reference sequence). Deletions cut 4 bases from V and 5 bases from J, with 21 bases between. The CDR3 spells CASSSSGVFGNDEQYF. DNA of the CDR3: TGTGCCAGCAGCTCGTCCGGGGTGTTCGGGAACGACGAGCAGTACTTC.

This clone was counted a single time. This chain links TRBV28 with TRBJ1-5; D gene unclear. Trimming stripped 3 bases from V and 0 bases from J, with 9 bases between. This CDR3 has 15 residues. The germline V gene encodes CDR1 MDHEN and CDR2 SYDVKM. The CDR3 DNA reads TGTGCCAGCAGTTTTGATGAATATAGCAATCAGCCCCAGCATTTT. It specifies CASSFDEYSNQPQHF.

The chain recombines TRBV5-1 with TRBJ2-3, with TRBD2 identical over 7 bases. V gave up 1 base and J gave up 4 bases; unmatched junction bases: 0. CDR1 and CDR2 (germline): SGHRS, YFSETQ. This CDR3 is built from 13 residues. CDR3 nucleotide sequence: TGCGCCAGCAGCTTGACTAGCGCAGATACGCAGTATTTT. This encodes CASSLTSADTQYF.

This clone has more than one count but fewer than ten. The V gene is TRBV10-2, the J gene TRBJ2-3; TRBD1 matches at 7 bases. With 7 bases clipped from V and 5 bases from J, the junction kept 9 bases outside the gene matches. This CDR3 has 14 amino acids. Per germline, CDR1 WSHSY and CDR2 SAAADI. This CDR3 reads CASTPGGNGDTQYF. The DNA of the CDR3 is TGCGCCAGCACGCCAGGGGGAAATGGAGATACGCAGTATTTT.

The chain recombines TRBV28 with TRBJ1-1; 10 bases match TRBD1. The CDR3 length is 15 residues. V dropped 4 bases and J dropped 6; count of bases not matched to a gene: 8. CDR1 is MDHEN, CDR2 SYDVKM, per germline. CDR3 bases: TGTGCCAGCAGTTCCCCGACAGGGGGCGCCCCTGAAGCTTTCTTT. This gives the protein CASSSPTGGAPEAFF.

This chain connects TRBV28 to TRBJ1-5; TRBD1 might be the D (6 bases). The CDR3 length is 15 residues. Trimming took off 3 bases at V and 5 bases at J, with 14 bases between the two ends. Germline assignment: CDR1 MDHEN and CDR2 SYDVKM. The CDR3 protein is CASSLSRTEDQPQHF. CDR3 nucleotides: TGTGCCAGCAGTTTGTCGCGGACAGAGGATCAGCCCCAGCATTTT.

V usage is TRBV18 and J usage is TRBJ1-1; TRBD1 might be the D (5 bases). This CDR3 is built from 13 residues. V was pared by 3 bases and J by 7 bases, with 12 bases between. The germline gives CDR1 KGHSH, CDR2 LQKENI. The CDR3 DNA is TGTGCCAGCTCACCCCGGGACGGGCGTGAAGCTTTCTTT. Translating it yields CASSPRDGREAFF.

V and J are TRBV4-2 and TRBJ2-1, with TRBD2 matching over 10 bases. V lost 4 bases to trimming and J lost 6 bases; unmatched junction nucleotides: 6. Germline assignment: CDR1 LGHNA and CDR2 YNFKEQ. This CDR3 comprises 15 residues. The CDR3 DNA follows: TGTGCCAGCAGCCGAAGGACTAGCGGCCCCAATGAGCAGTTCTTC. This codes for CASSRRTSGPNEQFF.

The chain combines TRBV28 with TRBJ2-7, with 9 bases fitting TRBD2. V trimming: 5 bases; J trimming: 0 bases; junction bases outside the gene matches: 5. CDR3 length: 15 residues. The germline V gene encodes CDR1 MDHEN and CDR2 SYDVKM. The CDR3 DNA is TGTGCCAGCAGTCACAGCGGGGGGACCTCCTACGAGCAGTACTTC. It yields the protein CASSHSGGTSYEQYF.

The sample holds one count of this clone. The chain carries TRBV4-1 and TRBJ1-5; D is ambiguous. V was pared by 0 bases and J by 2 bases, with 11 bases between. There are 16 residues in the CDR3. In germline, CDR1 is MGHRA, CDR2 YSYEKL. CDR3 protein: CASSQEKGLGNQPQHF. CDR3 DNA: TGCGCCAGCAGCCAAGAAAAGGGTCTGGGCAATCAGCCCCAGCATTTT.

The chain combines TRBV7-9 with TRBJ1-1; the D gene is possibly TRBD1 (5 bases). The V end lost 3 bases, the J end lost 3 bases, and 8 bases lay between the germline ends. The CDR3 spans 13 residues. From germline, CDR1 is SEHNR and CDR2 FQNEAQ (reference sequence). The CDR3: CASSFGRDTEAFF. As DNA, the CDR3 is TGTGCCAGCAGCTTTGGCAGGGACACTGAAGCTTTCTTT.

CDR3 bases: TGTGCCAGCAGTTACTCAGGACAGGGTCGGTATGGCTACACCTTC. This sequence encodes CASSYSGQGRYGYTF. The chain is built from TRBV6-6 and TRBJ1-2; 8 bases map to TRBD1. Germline V CDR1 and CDR2: MNHNY, SVGAGI (reference sequence). This CDR3 is built from 15 residues. The V segment lost 0 bases and the J segment 5 bases; nucleotides outside the gene matches: 5.

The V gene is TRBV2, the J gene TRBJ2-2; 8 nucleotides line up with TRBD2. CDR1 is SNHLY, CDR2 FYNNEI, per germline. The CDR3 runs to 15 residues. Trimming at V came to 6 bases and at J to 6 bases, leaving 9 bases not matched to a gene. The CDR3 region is CASRTDGGAPGELFF. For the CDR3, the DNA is TGTGCCAGCAGAACGGACGGGGGGGCCCCCGGGGAGCTGTTTTTT.

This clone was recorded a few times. The CDR3 DNA sequence: TGTGCCAGCAGTGAAGGGCCCGTCCTGAATCAGCCCCAGCATTTT. It codes for CASSEGPVLNQPQHF. V usage is TRBV2 and J usage is TRBJ1-5; D is ambiguous. Germline CDR1 reads SNHLY; CDR2 reads FYNNEI. The CDR3 loop spans 15 amino acids. Trimming removed 1 base from V and 4 bases from J, with 11 bases in between.

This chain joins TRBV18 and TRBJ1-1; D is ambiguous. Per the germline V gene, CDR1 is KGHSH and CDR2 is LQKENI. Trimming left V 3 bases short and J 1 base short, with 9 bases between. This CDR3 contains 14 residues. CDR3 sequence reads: CASSPSFGNTEAFF. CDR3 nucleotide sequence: TGTGCCAGCTCACCGTCATTCGGGAACACTGAAGCTTTCTTT.

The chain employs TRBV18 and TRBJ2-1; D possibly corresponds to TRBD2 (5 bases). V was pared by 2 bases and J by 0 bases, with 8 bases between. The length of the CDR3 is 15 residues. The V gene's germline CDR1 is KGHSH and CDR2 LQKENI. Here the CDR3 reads CASSPAGRSYNEQFF. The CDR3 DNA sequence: TGTGCCAGCTCACCAGCGGGCCGCTCCTACAATGAGCAGTTCTTC.

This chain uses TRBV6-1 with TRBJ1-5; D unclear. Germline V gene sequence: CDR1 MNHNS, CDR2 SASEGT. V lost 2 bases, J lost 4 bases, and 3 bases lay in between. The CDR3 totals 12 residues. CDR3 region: CASSEPNQPQHF. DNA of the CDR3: TGTGCCAGCAGTGAACCTAATCAGCCCCAGCATTTT.

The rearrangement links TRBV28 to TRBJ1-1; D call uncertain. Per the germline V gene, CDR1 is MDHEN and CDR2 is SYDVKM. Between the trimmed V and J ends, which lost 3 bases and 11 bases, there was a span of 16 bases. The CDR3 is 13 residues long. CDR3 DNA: TGTGCCAGCAGTTTGTTGGGAGGGAGGGCTGCTTTCTTT. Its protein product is CASSLLGGRAAFF.

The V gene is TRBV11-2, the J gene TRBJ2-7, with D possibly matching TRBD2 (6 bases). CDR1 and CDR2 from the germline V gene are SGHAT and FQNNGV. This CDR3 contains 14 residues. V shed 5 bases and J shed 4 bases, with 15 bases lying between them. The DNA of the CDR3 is TGTGCCAGCAGCCCACTTACTAGCAGGTACGAGCAGTACTTC. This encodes CASSPLTSRYEQYF.

The CDR3 DNA sequence: TGTGCCACCAGCAGAGAAGGGGGAGCTGGCTATGGCTACACCTTC. It yields the protein CATSREGGAGYGYTF. This chain joins TRBV15 and TRBJ1-2, with D perhaps TRBD1 (6 bases). CDR1 is LNHNV, CDR2 YYDKDF, per germline (reference sequence). The CDR3 contains 15 residues. V was trimmed by 0 bases and J by 4 bases, leaving 12 bases between them.

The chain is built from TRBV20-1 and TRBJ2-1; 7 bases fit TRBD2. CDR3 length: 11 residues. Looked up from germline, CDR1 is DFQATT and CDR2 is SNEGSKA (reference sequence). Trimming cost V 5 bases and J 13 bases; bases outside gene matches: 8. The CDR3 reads CSAGARDYQFF. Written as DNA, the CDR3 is TGCAGTGCTGGGGCCCGGGACTATCAGTTCTTC.

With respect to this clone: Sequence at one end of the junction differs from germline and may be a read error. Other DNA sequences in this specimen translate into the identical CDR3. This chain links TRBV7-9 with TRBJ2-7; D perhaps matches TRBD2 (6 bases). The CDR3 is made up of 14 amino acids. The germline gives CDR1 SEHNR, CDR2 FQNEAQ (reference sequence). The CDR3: CASSLAGRSYEQYF. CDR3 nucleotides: TGTGCCAGCAGCTTGGCGGGACGCTCCTACGAGCAATACTTC.

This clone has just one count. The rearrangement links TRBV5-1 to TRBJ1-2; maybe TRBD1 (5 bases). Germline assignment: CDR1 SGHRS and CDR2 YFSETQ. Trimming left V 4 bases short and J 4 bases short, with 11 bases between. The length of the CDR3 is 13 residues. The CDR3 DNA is TGCGCCAGCAGCGATGACAGCCGCTATGGCTACACCTTC. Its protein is CASSDDSRYGYTF.

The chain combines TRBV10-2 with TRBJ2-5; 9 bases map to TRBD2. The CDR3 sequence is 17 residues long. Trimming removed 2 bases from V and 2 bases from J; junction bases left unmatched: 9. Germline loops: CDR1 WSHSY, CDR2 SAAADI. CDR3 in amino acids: CASSEAREGPGQETQYF. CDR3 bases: TGCGCCAGCAGTGAGGCGCGGGAGGGGCCGGGACAAGAGACCCAGTACTTC.